The sequence of this T cell receptor (beta chain) was determined in a study of T cell responses to AZD1222 COVID-19 vaccine. Study-wide findings and caveats: With dominance at 160-218 and 743-854, vaccine-associated CD4 TCRs spanned spike. Spike-specific TCR breadth and depth grew following two AZD1222 doses. Females made up more of the donors, who were largely white British, and clonal diversity may have come out too low.

Generated by immunoSEQ multiplex PCR, the TCRdb table keeps only in-frame clones and is missing some. The table lists tens of thousands of clones, 88% of them singletons, with roughly 5% in the top ten. This clone occurred a few times. Its specificity is unknown. V lost 5 bases, J lost 0 bases, and 7 bases stayed unmatched. Germline V gene lookup returns CDR1 SGHTA and CDR2 FQGNSA. The CDR3 has 16 residues. The chain links TRBV7-2 to TRBJ1-3; 7 bases agree with TRBD1. This specimen was peripheral blood, taken on day 0 of MenACWY control vaccination. This TCR came from an adult in good health. The CDR3 protein is CASSLRDSLSGNTIYF. The CDR3 DNA sequence: TGTGCCAGCAGCCTAAGGGACAGCCTCTCTGGAAACACCATATATTTT.